Detailed here is one T cell receptor (beta chain). In its sample, this clonotype was seen a few times. Its antigen is currently not known. Per-base qualities were not stored, and no clone one base away is much larger. The instrument given in TCRdb is Illumina NovaSeq 6000. TCR cDNA was synthesized by 5'RACE template switching, through which a universal primer site and unique molecular identifiers were introduced. Priming of cDNA synthesis was performed from both the TCR alpha and TCR beta constant segments. Libraries were amplified in two PCR steps, with sample barcodes and sequencing adapters added in the second step. Sequencing of libraries was performed on Illumina HiSeq 2500 (2x100 bp) or NovaSeq (2x150 bp). As for how the authors treated the data: MIGEC handled demultiplexing of reads and collapsing into UMI consensus sequences, while MiXCR performed V(D)J alignment. Clonotypes responding to the vaccine were identified with edgeR on replicate PBMC samples, with the criteria of FDR below 0.01 and a log2 fold change above 5 up to day 15. Each bulk clonotype was labeled CD4 or CD8 based on which sequenced repertoire, CD4 or CD8, contained the clonotype at higher abundance. TCRdb's own reprocessing of the public reads used fastp at Q25 and MiXCR and kept productive beta chains. Entries that share a CDR3 protein sequence are merged under the most common genes and DNA. TCRdb's processing, not the study's, gives the V and J calls here. This sample is represented by hundreds of thousands of distinct CDR3 sequences; about 12% of them were singletons. The top ten constitute approximately 3.4% of the sample.

V is trimmed back by 1 base and J by 0 bases, and the junction contains 1 base that no gene match accounts for. CDR1 and CDR2 were assigned from the germline V gene as SQVTM and ANQGSEA. The CDR3 starts with the cysteine, ends with the phenylalanine, and has 14 residues. Just the 42-base CDR3 DNA is kept, in frame starting at base 1. This entry is derived from a study of T cells after yellow fever vaccination (dated 2019 in TCRdb). For the study in its entirety: The SMART-Seq v4 Ultra Low Input RNA kit was used to prepare libraries from fractions with low cell numbers. Bulk TCR alpha and beta repertoires were sequenced longitudinally to track T-cell clones before and after primary and booster YFV17D yellow fever vaccination. The cohort comprised two healthy male donors, one aged 18 to 29 and one aged 30 to 39 years. Blood was collected at multiple timepoints before and after primary and secondary immunization, and bulk PBMC replicates and cell subsets were isolated. The full study reports these points: Computational filtering was required because FACS-sorted repertoires could contain abundant contaminating clonotypes from the bulk population. The study included only a couple of donors, which limits how far the findings can be generalized. A small share of clonotypes was detected in both CD4 and CD8 compartments, with the overlap likely arising from convergent recombination. Compared with the primary T-cell response, the secondary T-cell response was faster but weaker, reaching its peak on day 5 rather than on day 15. Most clones expanded after primary vaccination were re-detected after the booster (about 95% of CD4 and approximately 89% of CD8), suggesting broad memory maintenance.

The label giving this sample's treatment or condition can be read as: live attenuated yellow fever vaccine strain. A standard Ficoll-Paque protocol was used to isolate PBMCs from peripheral blood. CD4 and CD8 T-cell fractions were isolated with Dynabeads CD4 and CD8 positive selection kits. TriZol was used to extract RNA from bulk PBMCs, from CD4 and CD8 fractions, and from dextramer-positive and dextramer-negative fractions. This TCR derives from a man between 18 and 29 years old who received the YFV17D yellow fever vaccine. The V and J segments used are TRBV29-1 and TRBJ1-1; TRBD1 matches 8 bases in the middle. Specimen: CD4+ T cells sorted from PBMCs, collected 15 days after the yellow fever booster vaccination. The DNA sequence follows: TGCAGCGTTGAAGGGGACAGGTTGAACACTGAAGCTTTCTTT. This yields the protein CSVEGDRLNTEAFF. Reference TRBV29-1 and TRBJ1-1 proteins supply the regions before and after the CDR3; the full variable domain is: SAVISQKPSRDICQRGTSLTIQCQVDSQVTMMFWYRQQPGQSLTLIATANQGSEATYESGFVIDKFPISRPNLTFSTLTVSNMSPEDSSIYLCSVEGDRLNTEAFFGQGTRLTVV.